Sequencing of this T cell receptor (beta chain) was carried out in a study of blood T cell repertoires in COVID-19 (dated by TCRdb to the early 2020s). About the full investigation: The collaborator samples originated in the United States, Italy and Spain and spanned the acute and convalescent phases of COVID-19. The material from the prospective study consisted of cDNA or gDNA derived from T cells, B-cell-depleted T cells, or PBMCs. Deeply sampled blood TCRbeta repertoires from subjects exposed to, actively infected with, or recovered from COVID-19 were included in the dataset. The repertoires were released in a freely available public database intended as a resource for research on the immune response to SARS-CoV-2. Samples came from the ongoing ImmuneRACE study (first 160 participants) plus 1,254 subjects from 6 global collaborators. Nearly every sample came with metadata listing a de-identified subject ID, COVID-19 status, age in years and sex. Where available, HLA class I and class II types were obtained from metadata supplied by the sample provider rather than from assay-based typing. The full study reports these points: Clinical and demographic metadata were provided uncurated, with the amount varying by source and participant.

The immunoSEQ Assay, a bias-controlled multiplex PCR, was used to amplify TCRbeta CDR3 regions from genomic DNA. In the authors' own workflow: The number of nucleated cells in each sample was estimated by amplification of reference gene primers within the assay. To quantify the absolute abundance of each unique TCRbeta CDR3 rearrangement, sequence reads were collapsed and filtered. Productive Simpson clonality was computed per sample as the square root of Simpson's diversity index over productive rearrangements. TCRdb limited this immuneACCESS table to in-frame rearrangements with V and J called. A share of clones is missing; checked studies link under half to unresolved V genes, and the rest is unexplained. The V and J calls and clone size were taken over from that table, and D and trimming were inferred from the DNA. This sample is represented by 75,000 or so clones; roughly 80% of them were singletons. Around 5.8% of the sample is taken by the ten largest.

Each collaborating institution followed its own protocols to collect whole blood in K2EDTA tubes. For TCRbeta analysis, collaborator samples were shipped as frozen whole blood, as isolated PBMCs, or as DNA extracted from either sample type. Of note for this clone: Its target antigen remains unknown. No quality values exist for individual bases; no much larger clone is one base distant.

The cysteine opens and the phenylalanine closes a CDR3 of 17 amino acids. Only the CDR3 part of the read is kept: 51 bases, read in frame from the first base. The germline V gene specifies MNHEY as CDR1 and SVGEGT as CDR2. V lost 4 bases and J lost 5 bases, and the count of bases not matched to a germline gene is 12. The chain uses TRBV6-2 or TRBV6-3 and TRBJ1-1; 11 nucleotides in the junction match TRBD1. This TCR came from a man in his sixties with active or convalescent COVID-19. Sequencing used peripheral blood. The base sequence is TGTGCCAGCAGTTCAGCTCGGACAGGGGGCTTCTCGACTGAAGCTTTCTTT. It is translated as CASSSARTGGFSTEAFF.